In this sample, the clone carrying this T cell receptor (beta chain) turned up many times. This entry is derived from a study of T cells in Graves' hyperthyroidism and ophthalmopathy. Trimming took 5 bases from V and 0 from J, leaving 16 bases between them. The CDR3 covers 16 residues. Germline CDR1 is MDHEN and CDR2 is SYDVKM. TCR beta CDR3 regions were amplified from RNA. TCR CDR3 regions were first amplified by RT-PCR with HTBI primers. Via MiXCR, TCRdb re-called the multiplex PCR reads, giving one row per CDR3 protein. The profile covers about 360,000 distinct CDR3 sequences, with 13% appearing a single time and 9.2% taken by the ten largest. Graves' hyperthyroidism qualified as stable when ophthalmopathy did not progress within 18 months.

This clonotype originated in a woman aged 18-30 years with Graves' hyperthyroidism. Material for sequencing was blood. The chain recombines TRBV28 with TRBJ1-1; perhaps TRBD1 as D (6 bases). DNA of the CDR3: TGTGCCAGCAGTGAACTACAGGGAAACATGAACACTGAAGCTTTCTTT. It translates to CASSELQGNMNTEAFF.